A selection of T cell receptor beta chains follows, all from one sample in a study of blood T cells in healthy people across ages. TCRdb passed the 5' RACE reads through MiXCR, listing each CDR3 protein once. The repertoire holds about 2 million distinct CDR3 sequences, with around 48% as singletons. Material: blood. These receptors came from a woman aged 40 to 50 in good health. Both conserved end residues are part of each CDR3. Each record gives: D gene, V gene, clone size, J gene, CDR3 protein, CDR3 DNA. A D gene is named only where the DNA matches it firmly. Only part of the rows carry a size: once, few, many, or a class if the clone is expanded.

.,TRBV27,.,TRBJ1-4,CASRPQENLEKLFF,TGTGCCAGCAGGCCCCAGGAAAACCTTGAAAAACTGTTTTTT
TRBD2,TRBV7-3,.,TRBJ2-5,CVSSLTTSAETQYF,TGTGTCAGCAGCTTAACCACTAGCGCTGAGACCCAGTACTTC
.,TRBV2,.,TRBJ1-5,CASSETEVRNQPQHF,TGTGCCAGCAGCGAAACAGAAGTCCGCAATCAGCCCCAGCATTTT
.,TRBV6-2/TRBV6-3,.,TRBJ2-1,CASSPVFAGRDNEQFF,TGTGCTAGCAGTCCGGTTTTTGCTGGGCGAGACAATGAGCAGTTCTTC
.,TRBV21-1,few,TRBJ1-5,CASPNQTEQDSNQPQHF,TGTGCCAGCCCGAACCAGACAGAACAAGATAGCAATCAGCCCCAGCATTTT
.,TRBV7-2,.,TRBJ2-3,CASSWGKGVSTDTQYF,TGTGCCAGCAGCTGGGGGAAGGGGGTTAGCACAGATACGCAGTATTTT
.,TRBV7-2,many,TRBJ2-5,CASSPPGVQETQYF,TGTGCCAGCAGCCCACCCGGGGTACAAGAGACCCAGTACTTC
TRBD2,TRBV20-1,few,TRBJ2-3,CSARPGLRSADTQYF,TGCAGTGCTCGGCCGGGACTAAGGAGCGCAGATACGCAGTATTTT
TRBD2,TRBV6-2/TRBV6-3,.,TRBJ2-7,CASSYGLAGASEQYF,TGTGCCAGCAGTTACGGACTAGCGGGAGCGAGCGAGCAGTACTTC
TRBD1,TRBV5-1,few,TRBJ2-4,CASSLRTGDKNIQYF,TGCGCCAGCAGCCTAAGGACAGGGGACAAAAACATTCAGTACTTC
TRBD1,TRBV11-2,few,TRBJ2-1,CASSFPTRDRGPYNEQFF,TGTGCCAGCAGCTTTCCTACCCGGGACAGGGGGCCCTACAATGAGCAGTTCTTC
TRBD2,TRBV4-3,few,TRBJ2-7,CASSQDLAGEIYEQYF,TGCGCCAGCAGCCAAGACCTAGCGGGGGAGATCTACGAGCAGTACTTC
.,TRBV20-1,.,TRBJ1-4,CSAPQGNEKLFF,TGCAGTGCGCCCCAGGGGAATGAAAAACTGTTTTTT